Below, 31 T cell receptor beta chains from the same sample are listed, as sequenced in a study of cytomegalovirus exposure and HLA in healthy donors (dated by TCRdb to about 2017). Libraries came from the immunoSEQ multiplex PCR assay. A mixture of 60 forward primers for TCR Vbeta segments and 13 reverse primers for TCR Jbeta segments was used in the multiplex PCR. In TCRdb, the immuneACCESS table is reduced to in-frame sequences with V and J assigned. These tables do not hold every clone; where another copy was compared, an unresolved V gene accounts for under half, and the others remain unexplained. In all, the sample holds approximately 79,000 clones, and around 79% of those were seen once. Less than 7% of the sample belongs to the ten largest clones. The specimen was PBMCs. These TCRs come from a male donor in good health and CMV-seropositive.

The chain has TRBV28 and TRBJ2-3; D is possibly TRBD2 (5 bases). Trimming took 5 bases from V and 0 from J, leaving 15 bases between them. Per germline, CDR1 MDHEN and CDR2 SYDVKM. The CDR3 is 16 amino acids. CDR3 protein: CASSILDYKSTDTQYF. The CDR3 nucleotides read TGTGCCAGCAGTATCCTCGACTATAAAAGCACAGATACGCAGTATTTT.

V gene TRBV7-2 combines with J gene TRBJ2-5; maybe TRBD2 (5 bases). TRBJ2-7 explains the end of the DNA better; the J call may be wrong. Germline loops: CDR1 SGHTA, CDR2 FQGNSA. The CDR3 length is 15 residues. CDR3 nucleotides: TGTGCCAGCAGACCACCGGGGTCGTCTCCCTACGAGCAGTACTTC. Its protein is CASRPPGSSPYEQYF.

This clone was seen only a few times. The CDR3 coding sequence is TGTGCCAGTAGGCTAAACACTGAAGCTTTCTTT. Its translation is CASRLNTEAFF. V is TRBV19 and J is TRBJ1-1; D uncertain. The V end lost 6 bases, the J end lost 2 bases, and 4 bases lay between the germline ends. Germline V gene lookup returns CDR1 LNHDA and CDR2 SQIVND (reference sequence). This CDR3 is built from 11 residues.

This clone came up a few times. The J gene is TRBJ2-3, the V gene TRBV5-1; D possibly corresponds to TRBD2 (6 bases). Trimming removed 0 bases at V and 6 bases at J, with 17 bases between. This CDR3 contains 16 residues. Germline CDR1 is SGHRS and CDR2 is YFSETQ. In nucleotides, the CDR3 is TGCGCCAGCAGCTTGGGATTGACAAGGGACTTGGATACGCAGTATTTT. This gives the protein CASSLGLTRDLDTQYF.

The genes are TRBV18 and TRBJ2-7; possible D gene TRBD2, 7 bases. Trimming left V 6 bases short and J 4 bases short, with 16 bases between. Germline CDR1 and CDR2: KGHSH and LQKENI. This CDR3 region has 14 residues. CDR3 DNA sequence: TGTGCCAGCTCGGCAACAGGGAGGGGATACGAGCAGTACTTC. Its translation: CASSATGRGYEQYF.

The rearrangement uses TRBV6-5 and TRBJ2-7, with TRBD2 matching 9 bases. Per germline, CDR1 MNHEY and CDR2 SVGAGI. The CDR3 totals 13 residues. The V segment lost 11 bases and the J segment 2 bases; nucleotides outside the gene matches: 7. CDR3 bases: TGTGCCGTTGGGCCTAGCGGGACCTACGAGCAGTACTTC. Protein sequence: CAVGPSGTYEQYF.

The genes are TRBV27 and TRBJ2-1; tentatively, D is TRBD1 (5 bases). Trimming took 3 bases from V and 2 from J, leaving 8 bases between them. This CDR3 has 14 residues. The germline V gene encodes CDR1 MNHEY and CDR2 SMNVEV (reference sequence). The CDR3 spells CASSLQGTYNEQFF. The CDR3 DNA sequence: TGTGCCAGCAGTTTGCAGGGAACCTACAATGAGCAGTTCTTC.

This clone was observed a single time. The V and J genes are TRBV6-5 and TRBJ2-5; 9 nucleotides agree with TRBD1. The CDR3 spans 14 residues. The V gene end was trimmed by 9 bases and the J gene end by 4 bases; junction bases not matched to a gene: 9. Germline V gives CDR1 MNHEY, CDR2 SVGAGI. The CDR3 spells CASGPDRGGETQYF. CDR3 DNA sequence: TGTGCCAGTGGGCCGGACAGGGGAGGAGAGACCCAGTACTTC.

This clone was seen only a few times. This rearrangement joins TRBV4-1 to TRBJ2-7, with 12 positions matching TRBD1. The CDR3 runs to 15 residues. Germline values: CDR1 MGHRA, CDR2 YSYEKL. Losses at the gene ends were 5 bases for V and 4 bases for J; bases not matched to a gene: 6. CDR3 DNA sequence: TGCGCCAGCAGCAAGGGACAGGGGGCTCATTACGAGCAGTACTTC. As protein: CASSKGQGAHYEQYF.

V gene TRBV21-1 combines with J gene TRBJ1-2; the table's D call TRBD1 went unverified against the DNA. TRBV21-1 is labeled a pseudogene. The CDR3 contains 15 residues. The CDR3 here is CASSLPRQGDYGYTF. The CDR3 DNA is TGTGCCAGCAGCCTACCGAGACAGGGGGACTATGGCTACACCTTC.

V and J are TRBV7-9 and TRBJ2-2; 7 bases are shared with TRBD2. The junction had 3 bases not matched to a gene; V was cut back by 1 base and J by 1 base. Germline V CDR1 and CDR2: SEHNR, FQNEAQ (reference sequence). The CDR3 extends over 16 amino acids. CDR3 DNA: TGTGCCAGCAGCTTAGAAGGCGGGGGGAACACCGGGGAGCTGTTTTTT. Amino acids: CASSLEGGGNTGELFF.

CDR3 DNA: TGTGCCAGCAGCAAAGAAGGGGCCGGGACAGGGGAGACTGAAGCTTTCTTT. This sequence encodes CASSKEGAGTGETEAFF. The rearrangement uses TRBV21-1 and TRBJ1-1; no DNA check was done on the table's D call, TRBD1. TRBV21-1 is listed as a pseudogene. The CDR3 is 17 amino acids.

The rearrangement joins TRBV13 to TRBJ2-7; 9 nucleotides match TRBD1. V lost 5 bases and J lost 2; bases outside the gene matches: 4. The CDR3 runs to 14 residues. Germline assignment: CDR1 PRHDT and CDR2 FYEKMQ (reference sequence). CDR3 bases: TGTGCCAGCAGCGGTGGGACAGGGCCCTACGAGCAGTACTTC. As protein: CASSGGTGPYEQYF. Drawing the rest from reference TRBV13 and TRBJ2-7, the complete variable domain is AAGVIQSPRHLIKEKRETATLKCYPIPRHDTVYWYQQGPGQDPQFLISFYEKMQSDKGSIPDRFSAQQFSDYHSELNMSSLELGDSALYFCASSGGTGPYEQYFGPGTRLTVT.

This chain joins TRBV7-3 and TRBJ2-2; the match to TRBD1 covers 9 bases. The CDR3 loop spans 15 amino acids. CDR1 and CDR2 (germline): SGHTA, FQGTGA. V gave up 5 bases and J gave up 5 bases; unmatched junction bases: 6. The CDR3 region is CASSPQGAWTGELFF. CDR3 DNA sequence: TGTGCCAGCAGCCCACAGGGGGCTTGGACCGGGGAGCTGTTTTTT.

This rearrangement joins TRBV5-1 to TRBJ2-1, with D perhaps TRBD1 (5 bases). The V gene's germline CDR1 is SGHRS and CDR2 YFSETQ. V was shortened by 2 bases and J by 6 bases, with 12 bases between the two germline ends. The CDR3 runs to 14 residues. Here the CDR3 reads CASSFLSRVNEQFF. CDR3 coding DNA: TGCGCCAGCAGCTTTTTAAGCAGGGTCAATGAGCAGTTCTTC. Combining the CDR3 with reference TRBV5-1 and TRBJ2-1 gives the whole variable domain KAGVTQTPRYLIKTRGQQVTLSCSPISGHRSVSWYQQTPGQGLQFLFEYFSETQRNKGNFPGRFSGRQFSNSRSEMNVSTLELGDSALYLCASSFLSRVNEQFFGPGTRLTVL.

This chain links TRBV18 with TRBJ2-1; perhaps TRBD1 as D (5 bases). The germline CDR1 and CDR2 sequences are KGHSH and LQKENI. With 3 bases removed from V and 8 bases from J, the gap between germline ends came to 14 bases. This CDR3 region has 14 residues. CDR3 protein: CASSPVRQPHEQFF. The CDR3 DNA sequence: TGTGCCAGCTCACCGGTACGACAGCCCCATGAGCAGTTCTTC.

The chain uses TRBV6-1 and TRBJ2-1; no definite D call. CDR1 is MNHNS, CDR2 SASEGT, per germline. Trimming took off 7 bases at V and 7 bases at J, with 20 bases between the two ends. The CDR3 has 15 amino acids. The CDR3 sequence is CASTRKGLNPNEQFF. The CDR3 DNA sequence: TGTGCCAGCACTAGAAAAGGTCTAAACCCGAATGAGCAGTTCTTC.

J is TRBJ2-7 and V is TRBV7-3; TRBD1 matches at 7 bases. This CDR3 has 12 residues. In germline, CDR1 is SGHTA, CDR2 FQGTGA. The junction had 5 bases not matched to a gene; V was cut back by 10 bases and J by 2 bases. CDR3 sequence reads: CATSGGPYEQYF. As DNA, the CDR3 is TGTGCCACCTCAGGGGGTCCCTACGAGCAGTACTTC. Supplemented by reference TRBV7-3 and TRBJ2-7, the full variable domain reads GAGVSQTPSNKVTEKGKYVELRCDPISGHTALYWYRQSLGQGPEFLIYFQGTGAADDSGLPNDRFFAVRPEGSVSTLKIQRTERGDSAVYLCATSGGPYEQYFGPGTRLTVT.

The CDR3 reads CASSSRTGFLRPSGKQYF. The CDR3, as DNA: TGTGCCAGCAGCTCAAGGACAGGGTTTCTTCGGCCGTCTGGGAAACAGTACTTC. The chain employs TRBV7-2 and TRBJ2-7, with 8 bases fitting TRBD1. After removal of 4 bases from V and 10 bases from J, the junction contained 24 bases not matched to a gene. CDR3 length equals 18 residues. Germline values: CDR1 SGHTA, CDR2 FQGNSA.

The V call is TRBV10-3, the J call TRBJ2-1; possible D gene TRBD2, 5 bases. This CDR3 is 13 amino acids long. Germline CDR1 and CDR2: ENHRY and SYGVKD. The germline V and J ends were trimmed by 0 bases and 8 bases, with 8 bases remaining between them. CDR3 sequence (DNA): TGTGCCATCAGTGAGTCGAGGGAGCATGAGCAGTTCTTC. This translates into CAISESREHEQFF.

The CDR3 protein is CASTPSSLGSNTEAFF. CDR3 coding DNA: TGCGCCAGTACCCCGTCCTCGCTTGGCAGTAACACTGAAGCTTTCTTT. The chain links TRBV5-1 to TRBJ1-1; D remains ambiguous. CDR1 is SGHRS and CDR2 is YFSETQ in the germline V gene. CDR3 length: 16 amino acids. Deletions cut 8 bases from V and 2 bases from J, with 22 bases between.

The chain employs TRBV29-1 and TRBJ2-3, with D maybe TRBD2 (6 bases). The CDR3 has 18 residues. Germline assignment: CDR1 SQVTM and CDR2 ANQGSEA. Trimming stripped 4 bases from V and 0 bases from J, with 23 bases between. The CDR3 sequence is CSVAAGRWSLSSTDTQYF. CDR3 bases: TGCAGCGTTGCTGCGGGACGATGGAGCCTGTCTAGCACAGATACGCAGTATTTT.

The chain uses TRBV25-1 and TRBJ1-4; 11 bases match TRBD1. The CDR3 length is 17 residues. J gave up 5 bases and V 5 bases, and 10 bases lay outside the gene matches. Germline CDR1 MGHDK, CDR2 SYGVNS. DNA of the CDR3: TGTGCCAGCAGTTTAGCCGGGACAGGGGGGAAGAATGAAAAACTGTTTTTT. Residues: CASSLAGTGGKNEKLFF. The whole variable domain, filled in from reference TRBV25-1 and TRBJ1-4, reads EADIYQTPRYLVIGTGKKITLECSQTMGHDKMYWYQQDPGMELHLIHYSYGVNSTEKGDLSSESTVSRIRTEHFPLTLESARPSHTSQYLCASSLAGTGGKNEKLFFGSGTQLSVL.

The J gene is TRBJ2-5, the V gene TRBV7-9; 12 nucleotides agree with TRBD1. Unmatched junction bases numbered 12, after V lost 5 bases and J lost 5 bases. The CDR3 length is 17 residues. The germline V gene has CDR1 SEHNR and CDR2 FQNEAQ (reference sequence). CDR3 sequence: CASSPEEGTGGDETQYF. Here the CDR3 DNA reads TGTGCCAGCAGCCCAGAGGAGGGGACAGGGGGCGATGAGACCCAGTACTTC.

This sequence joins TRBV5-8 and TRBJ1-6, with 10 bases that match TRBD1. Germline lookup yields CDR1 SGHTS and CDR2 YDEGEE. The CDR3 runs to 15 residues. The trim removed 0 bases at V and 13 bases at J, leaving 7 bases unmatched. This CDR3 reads CASSLGTGGLVPLHF. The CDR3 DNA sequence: TGTGCCAGCAGCTTGGGGACAGGGGGTTTAGTTCCCCTCCACTTT. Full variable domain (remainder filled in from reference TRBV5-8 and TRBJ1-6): EAGVTQSPTHLIKTRGQQATLRCSPISGHTSVYWYQQALGLGLQFLLWYDEGEERNRGNFPPRFSGRQFPNYSSELNVNALELEDSALYLCASSLGTGGLVPLHFGNGTRLTVT.

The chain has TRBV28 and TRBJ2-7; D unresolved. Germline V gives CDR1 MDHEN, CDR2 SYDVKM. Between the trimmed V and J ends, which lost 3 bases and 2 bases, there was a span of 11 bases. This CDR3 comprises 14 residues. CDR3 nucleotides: TGTGCCAGCAGTTTCGGCAGGATAACCTACGAGCAGTACTTC. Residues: CASSFGRITYEQYF.

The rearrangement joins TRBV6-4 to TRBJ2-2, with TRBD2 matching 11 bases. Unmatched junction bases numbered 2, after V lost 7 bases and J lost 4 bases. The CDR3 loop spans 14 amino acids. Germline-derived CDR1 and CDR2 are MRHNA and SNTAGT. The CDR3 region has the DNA TGTGCCAGCATGACTAGCGGGACCACCGGGGAGCTGTTTTTT. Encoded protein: CASMTSGTTGELFF.

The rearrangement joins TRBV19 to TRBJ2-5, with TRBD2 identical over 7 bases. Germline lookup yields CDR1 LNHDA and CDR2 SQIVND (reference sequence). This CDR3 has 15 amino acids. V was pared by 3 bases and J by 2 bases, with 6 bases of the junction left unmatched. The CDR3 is CASSMYSGTQETQYF. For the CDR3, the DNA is TGTGCCAGTAGTATGTACAGCGGGACGCAAGAGACCCAGTACTTC.

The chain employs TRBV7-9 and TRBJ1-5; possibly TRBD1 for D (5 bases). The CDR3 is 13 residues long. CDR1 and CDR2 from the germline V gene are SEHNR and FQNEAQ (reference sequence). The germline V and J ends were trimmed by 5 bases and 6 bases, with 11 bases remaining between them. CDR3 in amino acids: CASSPGGIQPQHF. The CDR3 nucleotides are TGTGCCAGCAGCCCGGGGGGAATTCAGCCCCAGCATTTT.

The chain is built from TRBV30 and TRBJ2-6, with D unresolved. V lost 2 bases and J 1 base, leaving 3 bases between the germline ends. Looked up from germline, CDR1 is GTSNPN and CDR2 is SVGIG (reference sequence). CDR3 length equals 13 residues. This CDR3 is CAWSLSGANVLTF. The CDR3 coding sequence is TGTGCCTGGAGTCTGTCTGGGGCCAACGTCCTGACTTTC.

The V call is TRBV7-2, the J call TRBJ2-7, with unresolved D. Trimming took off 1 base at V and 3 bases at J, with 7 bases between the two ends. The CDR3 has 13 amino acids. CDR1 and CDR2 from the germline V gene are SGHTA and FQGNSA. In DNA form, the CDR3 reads TGTGCCAGCAGCTTAGGTTACGGCTACGAGCAGTACTTC. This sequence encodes CASSLGYGYEQYF.